A single sample gave rise to the 6 T cell receptor beta chains below, sequenced in a study of OX40 agonist ivuxolimab in advanced cancers. Only in-frame clones appear in the TCRdb table, and some are missing; sequencing was by immunoSEQ multiplex PCR. The repertoire holds 30,000 to 35,000 clones, with about three quarters as singletons. Sequencing was performed on CD4+ or CD8+ T cells sorted from blood, taken in a trial of the OX40 agonist ivuxolimab. The receptors come from an adult with an advanced solid tumor such as melanoma, head and neck, liver or kidney cancer.

The chain is built from TRBV10-3 and TRBJ2-7, with D possibly called TRBD1 or TRBD2 (5 bases each). In germline, CDR1 is ENHRY, CDR2 SYGVKD. The CDR3 length is 15 residues. V lost 0 bases and J 3 bases, leaving 12 bases between the germline ends. CDR3 protein: CAISESTGRGYEQYF. Written as DNA, the CDR3 is TGTGCCATCAGTGAGTCGACGGGGCGCGGCTACGAGCAGTACTTC.

The CDR3 DNA reads as TGTGCCAGCAGCTTAACGGGAGGCCAGCCCCAGCATTTT. Its translation: CASSLTGGQPQHF. The chain recombines TRBV5-6 with TRBJ1-5; D remains ambiguous. Per the germline V gene, CDR1 is SGHDT and CDR2 is YYEEEE. The V and J ends lost 2 bases and 7 bases respectively, with 10 bases between them. This CDR3 has 13 residues.

The chain couples TRBV5-1 to TRBJ2-5; D is possibly TRBD2 (6 bases). Trimming took 4 bases from V and 4 from J, leaving 17 bases between them. The CDR3 is made up of 15 amino acids. CDR1 is SGHRS and CDR2 is YFSETQ in the germline V gene. CDR3 bases: TGCGCCAGCAGCAACCCCAACGCGGGGAGAGAGACCCAGTACTTC. Protein sequence: CASSNPNAGRETQYF.

This chain links TRBV2 with TRBJ1-5, with 10 bases aligning to TRBD1. V gave up 5 bases and J gave up 6 bases; unmatched junction bases: 10. The CDR3 runs to 16 residues. Germline V gives CDR1 SNHLY, CDR2 FYNNEI. CDR3 coding DNA: TGTGCCAGCAGTACCCAGACAGGGGGCGCGGGTCAGCCCCAGCATTTT. This gives the protein CASSTQTGGAGQPQHF.

V and J are TRBV6-6 and TRBJ2-3; 13 bases line up with TRBD2. In germline, CDR1 is MNHNY, CDR2 SVGAGI (reference sequence). J lost 4 bases, V lost 7 bases, and 8 bases had no gene match. The CDR3 is made up of 16 amino acids. CDR3 sequence (DNA): TGTGCCAGCATTTCGACTAGCGGGGGGAGGGCAGATACGCAGTATTTT. Translated: CASISTSGGRADTQYF.

This clone was detected once. CDR3 nucleotides: TGCGCCAGCAGCCAAGGCTACAGACTAGCCAAAAACATTCAGTACTTC. This translates into CASSQGYRLAKNIQYF. The chain has TRBV4-1 and TRBJ2-4; D is uncertain. Per the germline V gene, CDR1 is MGHRA and CDR2 is YSYEKL. Trimming removed 1 base at V and 0 bases at J, with 10 bases between. The CDR3 extends over 16 amino acids.